The 26 T cell receptor beta chains listed next were all sequenced from one sample in a study of blood T cell repertoires in COVID-19. Clones were sequenced by immunoSEQ multiplex PCR, and TCRdb holds only the in-frame ones, with some missing. Altogether around 420,000 clones are present, nearly 90% being singletons, with the ten largest covering 2% to 2.5%. The sequenced material came from PBMCs or T cells enriched from blood (not recorded which). Receptor source: a woman between 40 and 55 years old with acute COVID-19.

The chain is built from TRBV3-1 (or the pseudogene TRBV3-2) and TRBJ1-2, with TRBD1 as a possible D gene (6 bases). Trimming stripped 3 bases from V and 7 bases from J, with 6 bases between. The germline CDR1 and CDR2 sequences are LGHDT and YNNKEL (reference sequence). There are 11 residues in the CDR3. CDR3 residues: CASSQTGGYTF. CDR3 bases: TGTGCCAGCAGCCAGACAGGTGGCTACACCTTC.

The V gene is TRBV4-2, the J gene TRBJ2-3, with 12 positions matching TRBD2. The CDR3 runs 16 residues. The J segment lost 3 bases and the V segment lost 3 bases, leaving 4 bases of the junction unmatched. Germline assignment: CDR1 LGHNA and CDR2 YNFKEQ. DNA of the CDR3: TGTGCCAGCAGCCAGAGACTAGCGGGGGAAACAGATACGCAGTATTTT. This encodes CASSQRLAGETDTQYF.

This chain uses TRBV12-5 with TRBJ2-2; D is unresolved. Trimming removed 3 bases from V and 4 bases from J, with 6 bases in between. CDR1 is LGHNT, CDR2 FRNRAP, per germline. This CDR3 is built from 13 residues. CDR3: CASGLSGTGELFF. The CDR3, as DNA: TGTGCTAGTGGTTTATCGGGCACCGGGGAGCTGTTTTTT.

The chain couples TRBV20-1 to TRBJ2-1; 9 nucleotides align to TRBD1. The CDR3 runs to 16 residues. V shed 3 bases, J shed 6 bases, and the junction held 12 bases outside the gene matches. Germline V CDR1 and CDR2: DFQATT, SNEGSKA (reference sequence). The CDR3 DNA reads TGCAGTGCTAGTGCCCGTGGGGGACAGGGAATCAATGAGCAGTTCTTC. Translating it yields CSASARGGQGINEQFF.

The rearrangement links TRBV12-3 or TRBV12-4 to TRBJ1-1; D uncertain. Trimming removed 5 bases from V and 1 base from J, with 8 bases in between. CDR3 size: 13 residues. CDR3 amino acids: CASSMPGNTEAFF. For the CDR3, the DNA is TGTGCCAGCAGTATGCCCGGGAACACTGAAGCTTTCTTT.

J is TRBJ2-2 and V is TRBV18; 7 positions agree with TRBD1. Losses at the gene ends were 4 bases for V and 0 bases for J; bases not matched to a gene: 11. There are 18 residues in the CDR3. Germline V gives CDR1 KGHSH, CDR2 LQKENI. CDR3 sequence (DNA): TGTGCCAGCTCACGACAGACAGGGTTGGGTACGAACACCGGGGAGCTGTTTTTT. It yields the protein CASSRQTGLGTNTGELFF.

This sequence joins TRBV27 and TRBJ1-1; D is ambiguous. Germline V gives CDR1 MNHEY, CDR2 SMNVEV (reference sequence). The CDR3 has 13 residues. V lost 10 bases and J 1 base, leaving 13 bases between the germline ends. CDR3 sequence reads: CATSPAGNTEAFF. CDR3 bases: TGTGCCACCTCCCCCGCGGGGAACACTGAAGCTTTCTTT.

CDR3 nucleotides: TGTGCCAGCAGCCCTGACATTTGGGAGACCCAGTACTTC. Its protein product is CASSPDIWETQYF. The V call is TRBV3-1 (or the pseudogene TRBV3-2), the J call TRBJ2-5; no definite D call. Germline loops: CDR1 LGHDT, CDR2 YNNKEL (reference sequence). Trimming pared 4 bases from V and 5 bases from J, leaving 11 bases between. The length of the CDR3 is 13 residues.

The chain combines TRBV12-3 or TRBV12-4 with TRBJ1-5; D is undetermined. This CDR3 is built from 13 residues. Trimming shortened V by 3 bases and J by 7 bases, and 10 bases separated the two germline ends. The CDR3 loop is CASSFAVSQPQHF. CDR3 DNA sequence: TGTGCCAGCAGTTTCGCGGTGAGCCAGCCCCAGCATTTT.

The chain couples TRBV30 to TRBJ1-3; maybe TRBD1 (5 bases). From germline, CDR1 is GTSNPN and CDR2 SVGIG (reference sequence). The CDR3 has 13 residues. V lost 5 bases to trimming and J lost 0 bases, with 8 bases between them. The CDR3 coding sequence is TGTGCCTGGGGACAAAACTCTGGAAACACCATATATTTT. It is translated as CAWGQNSGNTIYF.

This chain uses TRBV18 with TRBJ2-1; 9 bases are a match to TRBD1. The CDR3 has 15 residues. J gave up 1 base and V 6 bases, and 4 bases lay outside the gene matches. CDR1 is KGHSH and CDR2 is LQKENI in the germline V gene. CDR3 region: CASSRDRDSYNEQFF. The CDR3 DNA is TGTGCCAGCTCCCGGGACAGGGATTCCTACAATGAGCAGTTCTTC.

The rearrangement uses TRBV29-1 and TRBJ2-7; 7 bases align to TRBD1. V gave up 4 bases and J gave up 6 bases; unmatched junction bases: 12. The CDR3 covers 14 residues. CDR1 and CDR2 (germline): SQVTM, ANQGSEA. The CDR3 region has the DNA TGCAGCGTTGTAGACAGGGTAATAGGGGGCGAGCAGTACTTC. Translating gives CSVVDRVIGGEQYF.

This chain uses TRBV15 with TRBJ1-1, with 9 nucleotides matching TRBD1. The CDR3 spans 15 residues. The V and J ends lost 1 base and 5 bases, in that order; junction bases with no gene match: 5. CDR1 is LNHNV and CDR2 is YYDKDF in the germline V gene (reference sequence). DNA for the CDR3: TGTGCCACCAGCAGAGCATTGACAGGGGGTACTGAAGCTTTCTTT. Residues: CATSRALTGGTEAFF.

This chain uses TRBV3-1 (or the pseudogene TRBV3-2) with TRBJ1-1; no definite D call. Trimming took 3 bases from V and 10 from J, leaving 15 bases between them. This CDR3 comprises 13 residues. Germline V gene data show CDR1 as LGHDT and CDR2 as YNNKEL (reference sequence). For the CDR3, the DNA is TGTGCCAGCAGCCAGCTTTACGGGGTCCCAGCTTTCTTT. This translates into CASSQLYGVPAFF.

The chain joins TRBV6-5 to TRBJ1-3, with 7 bases aligning to TRBD1. The V segment lost 2 bases and the J segment 8 bases; nucleotides outside the gene matches: 3. Germline V CDR1 and CDR2: MNHEY, SVGAGI. CDR3 length: 13 amino acids. The CDR3 spells CASSYRQGDTIYF. CDR3 sequence (DNA): TGTGCCAGCAGTTACAGACAGGGAGACACCATATATTTT.

V and J are TRBV18 and TRBJ2-2, with a possible D match to TRBD2 (6 bases). The CDR3 has 15 residues. The V end lost 4 bases, the J end lost 5 bases, and 14 bases lay between the germline ends. Germline-derived CDR1 and CDR2 are KGHSH and LQKENI. The chain's CDR3 is CASSRYTGRTGELFF. The CDR3 DNA is TGTGCCAGCTCACGATATACGGGGAGGACCGGGGAGCTGTTTTTT. Complete variable domain (other parts from reference TRBV18 and TRBJ2-2): NAGVMQNPRHLVRRRGQEARLRCSPMKGHSHVYWYRQLPEEGLKFMVYLQKENIIDESGMPKERFSAEFPKEGPSILRIQQVVRGDSAAYFCASSRYTGRTGELFFGEGSRLTVL.

J is TRBJ2-3 and V is TRBV11-3, with D possibly TRBD1 on 6 matching bases. Germline V gene sequence: CDR1 SGHNT, CDR2 YENEEA. Trimming cost V 4 bases and J 0 bases, with 11 bases left between them. The CDR3 length is 15 residues. The CDR3 nucleotides read TGTGCCAGCAGCTCCGGACAGCTGAGCACAGATACGCAGTATTTT. Encoded protein: CASSSGQLSTDTQYF. Together with reference TRBV11-3 and TRBJ2-3, the CDR3 gives the full variable domain: EAGVVQSPRYKIIEKKQPVAFWCNPISGHNTLYWYLQNLGQGPELLIRYENEEAVDDSQLPKDRFSAERLKGVDSTLKIQPAELGDSAVYLCASSSGQLSTDTQYFGPGTRLTVL.

V and J are TRBV5-6 and TRBJ1-2, with a tentative D call TRBD1 (5 bases). Germline V gene lookup returns CDR1 SGHDT and CDR2 YYEEEE. The CDR3 contains 18 residues. The V end was cut by 3 bases, the J end by 0 bases, with 21 bases between. CDR3 sequence: CASSSTRPGPTANYGYTF. The DNA of the CDR3 is TGTGCCAGCAGCTCCACCCGCCCAGGGCCTACTGCTAACTATGGCTACACCTTC.

The chain joins TRBV12-3 or TRBV12-4 to TRBJ1-2, with 7 nucleotides matching TRBD1. The CDR3 totals 13 residues. V lost 5 bases and J lost 7; bases outside the gene matches: 7. The CDR3 reads CASSLNRQGGYTF. CDR3 nucleotides: TGTGCCAGCAGTCTAAATCGACAGGGTGGCTACACCTTC.

This clone was found once. This CDR3 is CATSLQETQYF. CDR3 coding DNA: TGTGCCACCAGCCTGCAAGAGACCCAGTACTTC. The rearrangement joins TRBV15 to TRBJ2-5; the D is unclear. CDR1 is LNHNV and CDR2 is YYDKDF in the germline V gene (reference sequence). Trimming removed 5 bases at V and 2 bases at J, with 3 bases between. This CDR3 has 11 residues.

This chain connects TRBV18 to TRBJ2-1; tentatively, D is TRBD2 (7 bases). V was shortened by 8 bases and J by 8 bases, with 19 bases between the two germline ends. The CDR3 is 14 residues long. The germline V gene has CDR1 KGHSH and CDR2 LQKENI. CDR3 residues: CASQRDTEVHEQFF. The CDR3 nucleotides read TGTGCCAGCCAGCGGGACACTGAAGTCCATGAGCAGTTCTTC.

The rearrangement uses TRBV4-2 and TRBJ1-1; D not resolved. From germline, CDR1 is LGHNA and CDR2 YNFKEQ. The CDR3 length is 16 residues. V gave up 0 bases and J gave up 3 bases, with 14 bases separating them. The CDR3 DNA sequence: TGTGCCAGCAGCCAAGATCTCGGACTGAGGTACACTGAAGCTTTCTTT. It encodes CASSQDLGLRYTEAFF.

This rearrangement joins TRBV19 to TRBJ2-1; 8 bases are a match to TRBD2. This CDR3 spans 16 amino acids. The ends lost 6 bases at V and 3 bases at J; junction bases unmatched: 10. Germline V CDR1 and CDR2: LNHDA, SQIVND (reference sequence). CDR3 region: CASRMEVAGGYNEQFF. Here the CDR3 DNA reads TGTGCCAGTAGAATGGAGGTGGCGGGGGGCTACAATGAGCAGTTCTTC.

This chain uses TRBV11-2 with TRBJ2-6; TRBD1 matches 8 bases. This CDR3 comprises 18 residues. From germline, CDR1 is SGHAT and CDR2 FQNNGV. The trim removed 0 bases at V and 1 base at J, leaving 5 bases unmatched. CDR3 sequence reads: CASSLDTGGQSGANVLTF. Here the CDR3 DNA reads TGTGCCAGCAGCTTAGATACAGGGGGTCAGTCTGGGGCCAACGTCCTGACTTTC.

The chain carries TRBV7-7 and TRBJ2-6, with D perhaps matching TRBD1 (5 bases). V was shortened by 5 bases and J by 3 bases, with 11 bases between the two germline ends. In germline, CDR1 is SSHAT, CDR2 FNYEAQ (reference sequence). The CDR3 is 15 amino acids. For the CDR3, the DNA is TGTGCCAGCAGCCAGGGCGTCGGTGGGGCCAACGTCCTGACTTTC. It encodes CASSQGVGGANVLTF.

This clone has only one observation. The J gene is TRBJ1-1, the V gene TRBV23-1; TRBD1 aligns across 7 bases. TRBV23-1 is noted as an ORF with a role that remains uncertain. V trimming: 3 bases; J trimming: 1 base; junction bases outside the gene matches: 11. CDR3 length equals 17 residues. The CDR3 sequence: CASSHPPQGQRNTEAFF. The DNA for the CDR3 is TGCGCCAGCAGTCACCCGCCGCAGGGACAGAGGAACACTGAAGCTTTCTTT.